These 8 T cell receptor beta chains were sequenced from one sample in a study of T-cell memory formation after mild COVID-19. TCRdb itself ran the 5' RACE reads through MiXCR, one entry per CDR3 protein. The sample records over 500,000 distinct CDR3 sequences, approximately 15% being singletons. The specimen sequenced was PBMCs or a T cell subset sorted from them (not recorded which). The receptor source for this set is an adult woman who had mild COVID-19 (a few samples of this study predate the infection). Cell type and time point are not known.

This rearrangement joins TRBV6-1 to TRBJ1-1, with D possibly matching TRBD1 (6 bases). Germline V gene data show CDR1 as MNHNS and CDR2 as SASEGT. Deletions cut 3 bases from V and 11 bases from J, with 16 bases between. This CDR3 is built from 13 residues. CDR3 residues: CASSDSPGQRAFF. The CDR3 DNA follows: TGTGCCAGCAGTGATTCTCCAGGACAGAGGGCTTTCTTT.

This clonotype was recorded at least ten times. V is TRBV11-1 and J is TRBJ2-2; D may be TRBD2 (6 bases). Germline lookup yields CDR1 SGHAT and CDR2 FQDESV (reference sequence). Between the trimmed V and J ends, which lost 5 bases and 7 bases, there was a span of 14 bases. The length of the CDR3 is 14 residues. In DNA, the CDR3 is TGTGCCAGCAGCCGAGGGCTAGCGAGCGGGGAGCTGTTTTTT. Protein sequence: CASSRGLASGELFF.

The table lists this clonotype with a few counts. In DNA form, the CDR3 reads TGTGCCAGCAGCTTTGGACAGGGAGGACCAGATACGCAGTATTTT. Translated, it gives CASSFGQGGPDTQYF. The rearrangement links TRBV5-6 to TRBJ2-3; TRBD1 aligns across 8 bases. This CDR3 has 15 amino acids. CDR1 is SGHDT, CDR2 YYEEEE, per germline. V was pared by 2 bases and J by 4 bases, with 6 bases of the junction left unmatched.

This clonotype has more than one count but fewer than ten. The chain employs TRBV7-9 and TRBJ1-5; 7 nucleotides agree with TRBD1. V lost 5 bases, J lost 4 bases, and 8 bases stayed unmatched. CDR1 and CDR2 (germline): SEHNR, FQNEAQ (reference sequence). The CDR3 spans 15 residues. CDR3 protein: CASSPTGTVNQPQHF. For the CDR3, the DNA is TGTGCCAGCAGCCCGACCGGGACAGTTAATCAGCCCCAGCATTTT.

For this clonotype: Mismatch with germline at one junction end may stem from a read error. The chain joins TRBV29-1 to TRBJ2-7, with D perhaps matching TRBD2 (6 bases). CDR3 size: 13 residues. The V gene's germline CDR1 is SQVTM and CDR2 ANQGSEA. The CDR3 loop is CSVAQGLKGERYF. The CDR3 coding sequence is TGCAGCGTTGCCCAGGGACTGAAAGGCGAGCGGTACTTC.

The CDR3 DNA reads TGTGCCAGCAGCCACATATCGCGGAGAGACACCGGGGAGCTGTTTTTT. Encoded protein: CASSHISRRDTGELFF. The rearrangement joins TRBV3-1 to TRBJ2-2; D not resolved. CDR3 length equals 16 residues. The germline V and J ends were trimmed by 3 bases and 3 bases, with 14 bases remaining between them. Germline V gene data show CDR1 as LGHDT and CDR2 as YNNKEL (reference sequence). Combining the CDR3 with reference TRBV3-1 and TRBJ2-2 gives the whole variable domain DTAVSQTPKYLVTQMGNDKSIKCEQNLGHDTMYWYKQDSKKFLKIMFSYNNKELIINETVPNRFSPKSPDKAHLNLHINSLELGDSAVYFCASSHISRRDTGELFFGEGSRLTVL.

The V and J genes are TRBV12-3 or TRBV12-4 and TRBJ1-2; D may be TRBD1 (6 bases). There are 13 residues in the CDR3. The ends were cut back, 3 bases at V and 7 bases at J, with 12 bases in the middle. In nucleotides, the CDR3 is TGTGCCAGCAGTTTTGTGGCAGGGGCTGGCTACACCTTC. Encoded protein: CASSFVAGAGYTF.

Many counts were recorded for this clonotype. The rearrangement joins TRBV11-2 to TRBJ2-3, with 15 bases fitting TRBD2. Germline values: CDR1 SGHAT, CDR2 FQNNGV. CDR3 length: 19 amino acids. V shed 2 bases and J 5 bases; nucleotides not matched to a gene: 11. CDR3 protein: CASSLTRTSGGAGGDTQYF. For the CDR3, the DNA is TGTGCCAGCAGCTTAACCCGGACTAGCGGGGGGGCAGGAGGAGATACGCAGTATTTT.